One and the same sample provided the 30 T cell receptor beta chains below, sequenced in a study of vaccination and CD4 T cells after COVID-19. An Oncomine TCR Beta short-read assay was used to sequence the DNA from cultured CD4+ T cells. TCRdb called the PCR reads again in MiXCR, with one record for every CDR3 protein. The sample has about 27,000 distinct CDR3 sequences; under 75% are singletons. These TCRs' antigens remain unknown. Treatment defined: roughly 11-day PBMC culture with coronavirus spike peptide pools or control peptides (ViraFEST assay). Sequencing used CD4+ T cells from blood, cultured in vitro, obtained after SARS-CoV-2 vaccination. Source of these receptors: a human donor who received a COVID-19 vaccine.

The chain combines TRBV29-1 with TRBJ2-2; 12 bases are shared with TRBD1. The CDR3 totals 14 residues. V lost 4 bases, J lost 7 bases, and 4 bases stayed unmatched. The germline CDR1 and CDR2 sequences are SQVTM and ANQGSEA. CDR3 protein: CSVAGQGASGELFF. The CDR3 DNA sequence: TGCAGCGTTGCGGGACAGGGGGCTAGCGGGGAGCTGTTTTTT.

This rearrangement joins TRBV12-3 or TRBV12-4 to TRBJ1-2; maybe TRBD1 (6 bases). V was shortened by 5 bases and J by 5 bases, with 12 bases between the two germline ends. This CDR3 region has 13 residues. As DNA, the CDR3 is TGTGCCAGCAGTAGCAGGGGAGGTTATGGCTACACCTTC. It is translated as CASSSRGGYGYTF.

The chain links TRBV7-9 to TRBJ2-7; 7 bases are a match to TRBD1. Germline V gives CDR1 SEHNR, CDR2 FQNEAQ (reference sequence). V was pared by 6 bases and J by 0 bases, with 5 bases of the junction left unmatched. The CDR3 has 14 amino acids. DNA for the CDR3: TGTGCCAGCAGGGGGACAGCCAACTCCTACGAGCAGTACTTC. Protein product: CASRGTANSYEQYF.

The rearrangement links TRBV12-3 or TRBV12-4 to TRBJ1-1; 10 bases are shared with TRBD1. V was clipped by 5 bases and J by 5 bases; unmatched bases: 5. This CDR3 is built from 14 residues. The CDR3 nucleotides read TGTGCCAGCAGTGCCCGGACAGGGGGAACTGAAGCTTTCTTT. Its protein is CASSARTGGTEAFF.

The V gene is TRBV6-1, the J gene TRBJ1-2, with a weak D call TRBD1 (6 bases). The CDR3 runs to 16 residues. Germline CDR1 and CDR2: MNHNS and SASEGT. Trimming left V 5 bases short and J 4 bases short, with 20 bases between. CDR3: CASSTPQRTAIYGYTF. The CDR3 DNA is TGTGCCAGCAGTACGCCTCAGAGGACAGCGATCTATGGCTACACCTTC.

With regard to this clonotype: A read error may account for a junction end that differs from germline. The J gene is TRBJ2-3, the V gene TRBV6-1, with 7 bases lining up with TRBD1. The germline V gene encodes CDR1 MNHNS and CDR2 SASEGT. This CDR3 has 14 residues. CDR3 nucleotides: TGTGCCGGCAGTCGAGACAGGGCCCAAGATACGCAGTATTTT. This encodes CAGSRDRAQDTQYF.

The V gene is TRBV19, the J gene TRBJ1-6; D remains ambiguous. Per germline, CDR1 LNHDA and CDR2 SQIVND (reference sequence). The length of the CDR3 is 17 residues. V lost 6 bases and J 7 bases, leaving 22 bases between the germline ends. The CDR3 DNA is TGTGCCAGTAGCCGCAACCCCCCGGGTGGTGGGAATTCACCCCTCCACTTT. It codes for CASSRNPPGGGNSPLHF.

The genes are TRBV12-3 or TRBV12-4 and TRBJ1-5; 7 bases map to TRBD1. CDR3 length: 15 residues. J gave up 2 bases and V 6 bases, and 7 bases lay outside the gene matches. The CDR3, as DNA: TGTGCCAGCAGACTTGGGACAGCTCGCAATCAGCCCCAGCATTTT. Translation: CASRLGTARNQPQHF.

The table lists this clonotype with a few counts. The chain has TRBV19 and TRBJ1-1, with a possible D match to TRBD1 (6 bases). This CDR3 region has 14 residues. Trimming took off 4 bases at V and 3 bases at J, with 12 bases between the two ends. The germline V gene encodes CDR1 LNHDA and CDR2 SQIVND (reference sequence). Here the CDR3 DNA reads TGTGCCAGTAGTAGTCTGGGGGCGGACACTGAAGCTTTCTTT. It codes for CASSSLGADTEAFF.

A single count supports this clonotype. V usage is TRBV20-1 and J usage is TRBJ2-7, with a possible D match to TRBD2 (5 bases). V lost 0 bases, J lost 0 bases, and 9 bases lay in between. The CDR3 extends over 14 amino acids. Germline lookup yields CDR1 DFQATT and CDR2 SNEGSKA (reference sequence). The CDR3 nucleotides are TGCAGTGCTAGAGACGGGAAGAGCTCCTACGAGCAGTACTTC. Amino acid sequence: CSARDGKSSYEQYF.

The CDR3 reads CASSPLGANEQFF. The CDR3 region has the DNA TGTGCCAGTAGTCCCCTGGGGGCGAATGAGCAGTTCTTC. The V gene is TRBV27, the J gene TRBJ2-1, with D perhaps matching TRBD1 (6 bases). With 9 bases removed from V and 7 bases from J, the gap between germline ends came to 16 bases. The CDR3 spans 13 residues. Germline lookup yields CDR1 MNHEY and CDR2 SMNVEV (reference sequence).

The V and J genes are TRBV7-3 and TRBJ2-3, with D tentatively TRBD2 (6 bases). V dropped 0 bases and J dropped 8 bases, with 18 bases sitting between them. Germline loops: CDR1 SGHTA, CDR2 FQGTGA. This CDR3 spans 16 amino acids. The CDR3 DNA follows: TGTGCCAGCAGCTTAACGGCCGGGGGATCGGGTAGTACGCAGTATTTT. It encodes CASSLTAGGSGSTQYF.

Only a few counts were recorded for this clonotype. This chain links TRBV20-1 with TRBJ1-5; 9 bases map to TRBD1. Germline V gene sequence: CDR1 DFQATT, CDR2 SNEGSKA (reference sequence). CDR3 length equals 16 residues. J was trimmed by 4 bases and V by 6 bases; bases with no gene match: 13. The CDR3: CSASRPGTGTNQPQHF. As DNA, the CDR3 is TGCAGTGCATCCAGACCCGGGACAGGGACAAATCAGCCCCAGCATTTT.

The CDR3 region is CASSSRTDQRGYTF. DNA for the CDR3: TGCGCCAGCAGCTCCCGGACAGATCAGAGGGGCTACACCTTC. The chain carries TRBV5-1 and TRBJ1-2; weak D call: TRBD1 (6 bases). Germline V gene sequence: CDR1 SGHRS, CDR2 YFSETQ. V shed 3 bases and J shed 8 bases, with 17 bases lying between them. The CDR3 length is 14 residues.

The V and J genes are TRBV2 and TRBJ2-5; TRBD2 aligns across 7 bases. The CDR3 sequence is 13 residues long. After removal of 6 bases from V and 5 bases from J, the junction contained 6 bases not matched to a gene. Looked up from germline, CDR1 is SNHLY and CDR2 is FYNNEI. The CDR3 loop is CASRISGSETQYF. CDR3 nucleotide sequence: TGTGCCAGCAGGATTAGCGGGTCCGAGACCCAGTACTTC. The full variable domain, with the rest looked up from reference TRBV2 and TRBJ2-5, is EPEVTQTPSHQVTQMGQEVILRCVPISNHLYFYWYRQILGQKVEFLVSFYNNEISEKSEIFDDQFSVERPDGSNFTLKIRSTKLEDSAMYFCASRISGSETQYFGPGTRLLVL.

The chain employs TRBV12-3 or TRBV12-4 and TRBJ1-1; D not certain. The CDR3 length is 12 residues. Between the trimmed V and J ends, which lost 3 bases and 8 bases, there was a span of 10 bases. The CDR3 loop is CASSFLPGEAFF. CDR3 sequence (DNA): TGTGCCAGCAGTTTCCTTCCGGGGGAAGCTTTCTTT.

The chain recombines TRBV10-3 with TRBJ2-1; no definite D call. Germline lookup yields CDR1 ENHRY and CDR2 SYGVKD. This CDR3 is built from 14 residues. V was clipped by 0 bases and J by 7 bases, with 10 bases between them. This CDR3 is CAISESLAKNEQFF. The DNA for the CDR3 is TGTGCCATCAGTGAGTCCTTAGCCAAAAATGAGCAGTTCTTC.

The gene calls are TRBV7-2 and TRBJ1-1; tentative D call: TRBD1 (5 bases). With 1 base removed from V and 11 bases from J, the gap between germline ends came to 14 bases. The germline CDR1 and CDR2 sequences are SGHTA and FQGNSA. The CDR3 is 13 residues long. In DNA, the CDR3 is TGTGCCAGCAGCTTAGGAGGGGCTGTTTGGGCTTTCTTT. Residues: CASSLGGAVWAFF.

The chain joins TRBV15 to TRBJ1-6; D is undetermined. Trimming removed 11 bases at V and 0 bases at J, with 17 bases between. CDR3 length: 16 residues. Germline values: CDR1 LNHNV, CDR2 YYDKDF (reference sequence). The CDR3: CAPTAEHSSYNSPLHF. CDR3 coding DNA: TGTGCCCCAACAGCAGAGCATAGCTCCTATAATTCACCCCTCCACTTT.

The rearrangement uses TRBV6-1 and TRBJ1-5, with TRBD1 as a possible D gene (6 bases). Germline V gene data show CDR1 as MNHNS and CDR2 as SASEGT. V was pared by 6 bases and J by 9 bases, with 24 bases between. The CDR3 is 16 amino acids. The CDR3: CASSSGGGPPPRPQHF. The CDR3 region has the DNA TGTGCCAGCAGCTCCGGGGGGGGCCCCCCTCCTAGGCCCCAGCATTTT.

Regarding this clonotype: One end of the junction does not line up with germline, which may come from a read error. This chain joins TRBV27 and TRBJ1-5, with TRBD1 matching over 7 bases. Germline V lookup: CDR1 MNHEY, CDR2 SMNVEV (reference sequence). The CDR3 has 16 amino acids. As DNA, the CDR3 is TGTGCCGGCAGTCCCCGACAGGGAGAGGGCAATCAGCCCCAGCATTTT. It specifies CAGSPRQGEGNQPQHF.

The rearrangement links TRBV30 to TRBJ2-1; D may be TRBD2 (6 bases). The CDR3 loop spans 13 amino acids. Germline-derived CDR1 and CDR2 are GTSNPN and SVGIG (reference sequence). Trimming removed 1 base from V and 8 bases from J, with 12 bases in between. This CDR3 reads CAWSETRFDEQFF. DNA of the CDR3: TGTGCCTGGAGTGAGACTAGATTTGATGAGCAGTTCTTC. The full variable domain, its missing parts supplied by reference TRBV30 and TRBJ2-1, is SQTIHQWPATLVQPVGSPLSLECTVEGTSNPNLYWYRQAAGRGLQLLFYSVGIGQISSEVPQNLSASRPQDRQFILSSKKLLLSDSGFYLCAWSETRFDEQFFGPGTRLTVL.

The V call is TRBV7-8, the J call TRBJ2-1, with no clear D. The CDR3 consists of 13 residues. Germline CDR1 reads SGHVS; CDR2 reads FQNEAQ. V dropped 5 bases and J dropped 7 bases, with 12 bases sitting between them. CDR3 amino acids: CASSPPSGNEQFF. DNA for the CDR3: TGTGCCAGCAGCCCCCCTAGTGGAAATGAGCAGTTCTTC.

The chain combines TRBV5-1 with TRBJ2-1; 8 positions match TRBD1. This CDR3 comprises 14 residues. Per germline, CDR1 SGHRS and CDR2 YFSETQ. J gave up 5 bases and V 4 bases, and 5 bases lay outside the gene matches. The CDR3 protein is CASSEHRGDNEQFF. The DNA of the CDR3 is TGCGCCAGCAGCGAACACAGGGGGGACAATGAGCAGTTCTTC.

CDR3 DNA sequence: TGTGCCAGCAGCTTACAGGGGGGGCTTGCAGATACGCAGTATTTT. Translating it yields CASSLQGGLADTQYF. V and J are TRBV7-3 and TRBJ2-3; D possibly uses TRBD1 or TRBD2 (7 bases each). The CDR3 is 15 amino acids. Trimming pared 2 bases from V and 4 bases from J, leaving 13 bases between. The germline CDR1 and CDR2 sequences are SGHTA and FQGTGA.

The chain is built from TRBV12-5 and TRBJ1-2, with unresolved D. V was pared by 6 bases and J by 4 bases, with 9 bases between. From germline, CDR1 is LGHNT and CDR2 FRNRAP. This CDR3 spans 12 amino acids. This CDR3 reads CASGQALYGYTF. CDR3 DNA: TGTGCTAGTGGGCAAGCCCTCTATGGCTACACCTTC.

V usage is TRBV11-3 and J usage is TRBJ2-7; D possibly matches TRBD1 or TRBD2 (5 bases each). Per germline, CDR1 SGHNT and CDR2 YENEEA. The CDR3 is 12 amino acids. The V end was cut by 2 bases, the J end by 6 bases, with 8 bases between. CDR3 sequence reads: CASSLSGAEQYF. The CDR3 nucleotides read TGTGCCAGCAGCTTATCCGGGGCCGAGCAGTACTTC.

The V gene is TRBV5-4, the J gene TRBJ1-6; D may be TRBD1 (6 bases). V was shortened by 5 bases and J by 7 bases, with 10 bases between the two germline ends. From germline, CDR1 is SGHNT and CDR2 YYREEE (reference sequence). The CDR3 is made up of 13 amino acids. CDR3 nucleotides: TGTGCCAGCAGTCTGGACAGAAATTCACCCCTCCACTTT. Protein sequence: CASSLDRNSPLHF.

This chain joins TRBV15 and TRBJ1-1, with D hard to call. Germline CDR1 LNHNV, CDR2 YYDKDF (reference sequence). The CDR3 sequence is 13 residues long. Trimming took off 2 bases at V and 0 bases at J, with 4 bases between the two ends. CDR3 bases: TGTGCCACCAGCAGACCCTTGAACACTGAAGCTTTCTTT. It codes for CATSRPLNTEAFF.

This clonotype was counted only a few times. CDR3 coding DNA: TGCAGTGCTAGGGGGCTAGCGGGGGCAAATGAGCAGTTCTTC. Protein product: CSARGLAGANEQFF. The chain is built from TRBV20-1 and TRBJ2-1, with 10 bases that match TRBD2. The CDR3 runs 14 residues. The germline V gene encodes CDR1 DFQATT and CDR2 SNEGSKA (reference sequence). J was trimmed by 7 bases and V by 3 bases; bases with no gene match: 6.